Given below is one TCR beta chain in context. It has no known antigen specificity. No much larger clonotype is one base removed from it; base qualities were not supplied. TCRbeta CDR3 regions were amplified from genomic DNA using the immunoSEQ Assay, a bias-controlled multiplex PCR. The original methods were these. Nucleated cell counts per sample were estimated from amplification of reference gene primers within the assay. To quantify the absolute abundance of each unique TCRbeta CDR3 rearrangement, sequence reads were collapsed and filtered. For each sample, productive Simpson clonality was calculated as the square root of Simpson's diversity index over productive rearrangements. In TCRdb, the immuneACCESS table is reduced to in-frame sequences with V and J assigned. These tables do not hold every clone; where another copy was compared, an unresolved V gene accounts for under half, and the others remain unexplained. From that table come the V and J calls and clone size; the DNA was used to work out D and trimming. Across this sample there are hundreds of thousands of clones, with about 85% seen only once. The ten largest clones capture 18% of the sample.

This specimen belongs to a study of blood T cell repertoires in COVID-19 (dated by TCRdb to about 2020). For the wider study: Collaborator samples came from the United States, Italy and Spain and covered acute and convalescent phases of COVID-19. The prospective study material was composed of cDNA or gDNA derived from T cells, B-cell-depleted T cells, or PBMCs. Deeply sampled blood TCRbeta repertoires from subjects exposed to, actively infected with, or recovered from COVID-19 were included in the dataset. The repertoires were made available in a free public database intended to serve as a resource for research on the immune response to SARS-CoV-2. Samples came from the ongoing ImmuneRACE study (first 160 participants) plus 1,254 subjects from 6 global collaborators. Sample metadata almost always included a de-identified subject ID, COVID-19 status, age in years and sex. HLA class I and class II types, where available, came from metadata supplied by the sample provider rather than from assay-based typing. The paper's findings and limits, for the study overall: The amount of clinical and demographic metadata varied by source and participant and was provided uncurated.

The collaborating institutions used their own protocols to collect whole blood in K2EDTA tubes. For TCRbeta analysis, collaborators shipped samples as frozen whole blood, isolated PBMCs, or DNA extracted from either of those sample types. CDR1 and CDR2 (SGDLS, YYNGEE) derive from the germline V gene. V is pared back by 0 bases and J by 6 bases, with 10 bases lying between the germline termini. From cysteine to phenylalanine, the CDR3 is 15 amino acids long. This entry keeps only the CDR3 DNA: 45 bases, framed from base 1. Recombination joined TRBV9 with TRBJ1-6, with the D gene uncertain. Sequenced input: peripheral blood. The source is a woman over 75 with active or convalescent COVID-19. CDR3 sequence: CASSVGGVRNSPLHF. The nucleotide sequence is given as TGTGCCAGCAGCGTAGGCGGGGTACGTAATTCACCCCTCCACTTT.